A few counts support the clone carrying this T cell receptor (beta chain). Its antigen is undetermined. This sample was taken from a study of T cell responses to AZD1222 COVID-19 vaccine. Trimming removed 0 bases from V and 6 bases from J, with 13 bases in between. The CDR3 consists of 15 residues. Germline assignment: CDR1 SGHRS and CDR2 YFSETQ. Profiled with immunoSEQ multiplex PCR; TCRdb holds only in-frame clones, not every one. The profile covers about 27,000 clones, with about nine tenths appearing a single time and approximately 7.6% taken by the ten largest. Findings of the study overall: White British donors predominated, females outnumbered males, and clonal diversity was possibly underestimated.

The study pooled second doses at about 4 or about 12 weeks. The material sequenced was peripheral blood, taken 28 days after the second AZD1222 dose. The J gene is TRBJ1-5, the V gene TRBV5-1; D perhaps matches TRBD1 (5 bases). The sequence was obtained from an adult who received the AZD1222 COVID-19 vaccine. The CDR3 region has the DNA TGCGCCAGCAGCTTGGCCGGGGGGGAGGTTCAGCCCCAGCATTTT. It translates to CASSLAGGEVQPQHF.